This T cell receptor (beta chain) is drawn from a study of OX40 agonist ivuxolimab in advanced cancers. At the level of the study: Every patient in dose escalation had hepatocellular carcinoma, melanoma, renal cell or head and neck cancer. General observations from the study: Clonal expansion from baseline to week 6 occurred in both CD4+ and CD8+ T cells.

The V gene's germline CDR1 is SGHRS and CDR2 YFSETQ. The CDR3 length is 14 residues. Trimming shortened V by 5 bases and J by 1 base, and 13 bases separated the two germline ends. Sequenced by immunoSEQ multiplex PCR; TCRdb stores in-frame clones only, minus some. The sample holds 30,000 to 40,000 clones, more than 70% seen once. In the case of this clone: The antigen remains unidentified.

The chain links TRBV5-1 to TRBJ2-7; D ambiguous. Source: CD4+ or CD8+ T cells sorted from blood, taken in a trial of the OX40 agonist ivuxolimab. The sequence was obtained from an adult with an advanced solid tumor such as melanoma, head and neck, liver or kidney cancer. This chain's CDR3 is CASSSSPTSYEQYF. CDR3 sequence (DNA): TGCGCCAGCAGTTCTTCACCTACATCCTACGAGCAGTACTTC.